The present T cell receptor beta chain was sequenced within a study of CXCR3-negative and CXCR3-positive naive CD8 T cells. Study-wide points: Whereas both naive subsets had comparably high diversity, memory CD8+ cells had much lower diversity.

With regard to this clonotype: Its antigen remains unknown.

The germline gives CDR1 SQVTM, CDR2 ANQGSEA. This CDR3 comprises 13 residues. CD45RO-CCR7+CD27+CD95- defined naive CD8+ T cells. Libraries of TRB cDNA were made by 5' RACE and carried UMIs. From its re-call of the 5' RACE reads, TCRdb lists each CDR3 protein once, without DNA. This table lists 65,000 to 95,000 distinct CDR3 sequences. Sequenced material: naive CXCR3- CD8+ T cells from blood. Subset denoted: CD45RO-CCR7+CD27+CD95- naive CD8+ T cells lacking CXCR3 (TNR3-). The clonotype was recovered from a human donor in good health. Some clones in this sample may be carry-over from other donors' samples. This chain connects TRBV29-1 to TRBJ2-7. CDR3 sequence: CSVVSTSSYEQYF.